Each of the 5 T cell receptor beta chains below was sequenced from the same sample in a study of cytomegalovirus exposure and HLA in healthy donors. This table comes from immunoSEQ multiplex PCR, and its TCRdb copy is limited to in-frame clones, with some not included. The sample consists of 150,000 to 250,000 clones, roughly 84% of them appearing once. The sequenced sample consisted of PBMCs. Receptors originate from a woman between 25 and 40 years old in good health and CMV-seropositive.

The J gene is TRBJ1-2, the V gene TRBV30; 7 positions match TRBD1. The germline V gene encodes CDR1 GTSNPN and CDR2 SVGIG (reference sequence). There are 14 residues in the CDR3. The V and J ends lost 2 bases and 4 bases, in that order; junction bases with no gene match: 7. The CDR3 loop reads CAWSFGKGAYGYTF. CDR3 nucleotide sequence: TGTGCCTGGAGTTTCGGGAAGGGGGCCTATGGCTACACCTTC.

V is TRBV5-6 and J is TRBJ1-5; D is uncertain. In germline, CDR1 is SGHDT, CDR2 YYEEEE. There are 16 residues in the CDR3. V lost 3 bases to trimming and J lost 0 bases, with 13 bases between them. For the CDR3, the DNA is TGTGCCAGCAGCTCGCGTAAGGGAGATAGCAATCAGCCCCAGCATTTT. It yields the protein CASSSRKGDSNQPQHF.

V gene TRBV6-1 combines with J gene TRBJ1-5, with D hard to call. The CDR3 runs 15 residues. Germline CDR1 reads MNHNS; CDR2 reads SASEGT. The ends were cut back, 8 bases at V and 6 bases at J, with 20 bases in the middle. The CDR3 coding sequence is TGTGCCAGCCATTCCCGTGGGCGTGTAGGTCAGCCCCAGCATTTT. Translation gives CASHSRGRVGQPQHF.

CDR3 in DNA: TGTGCCAGCAGCTCCAACAGGGGATCCTACGAGCAGTACTTC. This translates into CASSSNRGSYEQYF. This sequence joins TRBV7-9 and TRBJ2-7; TRBD1 matches at 7 bases. The V and J ends lost 4 bases and 1 base, in that order; junction bases with no gene match: 4. CDR3 length equals 14 residues. CDR1 is SEHNR and CDR2 is FQNEAQ in the germline V gene (reference sequence).

DNA for the CDR3: TGTGCCAGCACCCCAGGACTAATGCTTAACAATGAGCAGTTCTTC. It yields the protein CASTPGLMLNNEQFF. The chain links TRBV27 to TRBJ2-1; tentatively, D is TRBD2 (6 bases). V lost 7 bases, J lost 5 bases, and 18 bases lay in between. The CDR3 is 15 residues long. Germline-derived CDR1 and CDR2 are MNHEY and SMNVEV (reference sequence).